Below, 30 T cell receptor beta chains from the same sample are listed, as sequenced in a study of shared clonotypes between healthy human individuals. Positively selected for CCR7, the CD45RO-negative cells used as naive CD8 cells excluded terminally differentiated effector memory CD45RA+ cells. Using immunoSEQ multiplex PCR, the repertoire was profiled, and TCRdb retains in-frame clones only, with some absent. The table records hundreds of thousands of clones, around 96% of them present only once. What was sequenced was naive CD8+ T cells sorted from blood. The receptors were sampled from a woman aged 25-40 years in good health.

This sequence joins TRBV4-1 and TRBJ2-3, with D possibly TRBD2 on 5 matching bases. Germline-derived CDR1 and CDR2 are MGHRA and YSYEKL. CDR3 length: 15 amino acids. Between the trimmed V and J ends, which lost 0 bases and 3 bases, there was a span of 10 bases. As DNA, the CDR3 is TGCGCCAGCAGCCAAGATAGTACGGGGACAGATACGCAGTATTTT. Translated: CASSQDSTGTDTQYF.

CDR3 coding DNA: TGTGCCAGCAGTGCGACAGGGTTAGGAAACACCATATATTTT. Residues: CASSATGLGNTIYF. J is TRBJ1-3 and V is TRBV28; 7 bases are shared with TRBD1. The CDR3 has 14 residues. After removal of 5 bases from V and 4 bases from J, the junction contained 5 bases not matched to a gene. Germline values: CDR1 MDHEN, CDR2 SYDVKM.

Here the CDR3 DNA reads TGCGCCAGCAGCCAAGGAGTCAGGACCTCGAACACTGAAGCTTTCTTT. Amino acid sequence: CASSQGVRTSNTEAFF. This rearrangement joins TRBV4-1 to TRBJ1-1; D gene ambiguous. Germline values: CDR1 MGHRA, CDR2 YSYEKL. This CDR3 region has 16 residues. V lost 1 base and J 1 base, leaving 13 bases between the germline ends.

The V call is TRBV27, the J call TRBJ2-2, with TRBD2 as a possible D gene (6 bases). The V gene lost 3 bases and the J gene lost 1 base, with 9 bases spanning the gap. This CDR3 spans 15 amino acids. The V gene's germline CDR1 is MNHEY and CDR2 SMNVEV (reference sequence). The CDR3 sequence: CASSFGRENTGELFF. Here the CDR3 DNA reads TGTGCCAGCAGTTTCGGGCGGGAGAACACCGGGGAGCTGTTTTTT.

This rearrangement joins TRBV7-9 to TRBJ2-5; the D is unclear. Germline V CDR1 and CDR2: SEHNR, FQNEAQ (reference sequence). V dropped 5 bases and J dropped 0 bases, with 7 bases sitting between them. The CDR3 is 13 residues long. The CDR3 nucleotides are TGTGCCAGCAGCACCCGGGACCAAGAGACCCAGTACTTC. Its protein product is CASSTRDQETQYF.

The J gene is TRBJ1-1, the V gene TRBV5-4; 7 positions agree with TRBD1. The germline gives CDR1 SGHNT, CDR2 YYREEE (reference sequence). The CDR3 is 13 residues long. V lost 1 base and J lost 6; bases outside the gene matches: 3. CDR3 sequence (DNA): TGTGCCAGCAGCTTGAAGGGGGCCGCTGAAGCTTTCTTT. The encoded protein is CASSLKGAAEAFF. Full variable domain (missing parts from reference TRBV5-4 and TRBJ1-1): ETGVTQSPTHLIKTRGQQVTLRCSSQSGHNTVSWYQQALGQGPQFIFQYYREEENGRGNFPPRFSGLQFPNYSSELNVNALELDDSALYLCASSLKGAAEAFFGQGTRLTVV.

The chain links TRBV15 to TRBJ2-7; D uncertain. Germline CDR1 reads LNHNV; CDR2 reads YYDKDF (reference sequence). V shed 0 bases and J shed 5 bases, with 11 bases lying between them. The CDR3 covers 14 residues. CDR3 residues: CATSRDQENHEQYF. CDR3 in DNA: TGTGCCACCAGCAGAGACCAGGAAAACCACGAGCAGTACTTC.

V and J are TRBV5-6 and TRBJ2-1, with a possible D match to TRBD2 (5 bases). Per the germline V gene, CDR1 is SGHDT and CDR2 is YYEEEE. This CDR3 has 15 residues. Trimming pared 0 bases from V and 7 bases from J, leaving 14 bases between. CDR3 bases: TGTGCCAGCAGCTTGGTCCCGGGGAGAGATAATGAGCAGTTCTTC. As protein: CASSLVPGRDNEQFF.

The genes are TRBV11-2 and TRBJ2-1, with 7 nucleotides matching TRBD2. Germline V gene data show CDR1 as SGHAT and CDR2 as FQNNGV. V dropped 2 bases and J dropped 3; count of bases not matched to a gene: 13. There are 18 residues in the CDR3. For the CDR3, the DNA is TGTGCCAGCAGCTTATGGGACTTTGCGGGAGAACTCTACAATGAGCAGTTCTTC. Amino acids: CASSLWDFAGELYNEQFF.

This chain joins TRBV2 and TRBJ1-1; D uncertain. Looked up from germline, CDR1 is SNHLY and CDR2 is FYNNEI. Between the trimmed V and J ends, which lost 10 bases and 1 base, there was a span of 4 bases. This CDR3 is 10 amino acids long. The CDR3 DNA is TGTGCCATACAGAACACTGAAGCTTTCTTT. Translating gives CAIQNTEAFF.

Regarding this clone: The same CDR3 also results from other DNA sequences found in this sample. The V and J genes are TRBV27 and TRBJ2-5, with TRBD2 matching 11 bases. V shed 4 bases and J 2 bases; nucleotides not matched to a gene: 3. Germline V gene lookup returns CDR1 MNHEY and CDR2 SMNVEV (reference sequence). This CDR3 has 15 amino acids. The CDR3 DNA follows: TGTGCCAGCAGTTCCGGGACTAGCGGACAAGAGACCCAGTACTTC. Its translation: CASSSGTSGQETQYF.

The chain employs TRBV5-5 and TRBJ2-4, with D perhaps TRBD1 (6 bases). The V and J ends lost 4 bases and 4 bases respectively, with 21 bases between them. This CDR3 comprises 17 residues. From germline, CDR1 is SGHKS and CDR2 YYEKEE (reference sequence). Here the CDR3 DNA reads TGTGCCAGCAGCCAGGGACACCCGGGCGTGGATAAAAACATTCAGTACTTC. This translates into CASSQGHPGVDKNIQYF.

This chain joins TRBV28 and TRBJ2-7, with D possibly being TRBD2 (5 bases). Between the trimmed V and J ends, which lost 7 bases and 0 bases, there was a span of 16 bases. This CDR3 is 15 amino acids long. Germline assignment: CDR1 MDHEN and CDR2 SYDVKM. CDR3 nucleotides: TGTGCCAGCAACCCAGGAGGACCAGACTCCTACGAGCAGTACTTC. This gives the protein CASNPGGPDSYEQYF.

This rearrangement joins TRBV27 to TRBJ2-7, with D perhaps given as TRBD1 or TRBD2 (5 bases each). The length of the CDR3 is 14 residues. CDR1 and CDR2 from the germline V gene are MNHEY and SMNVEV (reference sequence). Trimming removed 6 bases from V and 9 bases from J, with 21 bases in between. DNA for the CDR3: TGTGCCAGCAGGGGTGCAGGGACGAGGTTAGGGCAGTACTTC. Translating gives CASRGAGTRLGQYF.

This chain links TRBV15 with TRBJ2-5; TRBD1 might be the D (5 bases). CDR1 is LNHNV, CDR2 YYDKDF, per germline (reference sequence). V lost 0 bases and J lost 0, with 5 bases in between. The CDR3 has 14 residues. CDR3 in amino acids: CATSREDNQETQYF. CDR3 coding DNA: TGTGCCACCAGCAGAGAGGACAACCAAGAGACCCAGTACTTC.

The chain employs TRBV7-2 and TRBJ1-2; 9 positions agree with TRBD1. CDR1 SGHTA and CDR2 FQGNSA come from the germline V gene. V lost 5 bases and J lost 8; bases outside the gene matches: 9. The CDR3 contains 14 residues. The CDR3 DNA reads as TGTGCCAGCAGCCTAGGTGGGACAGGGTACGGCTACACCTTC. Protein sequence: CASSLGGTGYGYTF.

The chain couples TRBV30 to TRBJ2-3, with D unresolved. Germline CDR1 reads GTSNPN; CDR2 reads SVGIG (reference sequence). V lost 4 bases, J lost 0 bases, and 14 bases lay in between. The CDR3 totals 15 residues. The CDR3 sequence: CAWTGGGSSTDTQYF. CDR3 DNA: TGTGCCTGGACCGGCGGCGGATCTAGCACAGATACGCAGTATTTT.

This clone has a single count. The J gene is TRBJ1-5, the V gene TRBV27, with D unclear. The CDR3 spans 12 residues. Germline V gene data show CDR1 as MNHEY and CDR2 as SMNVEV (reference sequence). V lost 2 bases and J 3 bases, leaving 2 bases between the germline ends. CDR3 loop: CASSLNNQPQHF. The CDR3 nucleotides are TGTGCCAGCAGTTTAAACAATCAGCCCCAGCATTTT.

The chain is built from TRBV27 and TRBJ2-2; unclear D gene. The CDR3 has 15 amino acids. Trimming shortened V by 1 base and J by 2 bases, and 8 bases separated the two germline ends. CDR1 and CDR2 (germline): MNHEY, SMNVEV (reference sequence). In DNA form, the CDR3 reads TGTGCCAGCAGTTTATGGGCCGGCAACACCGGGGAGCTGTTTTTT. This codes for CASSLWAGNTGELFF.

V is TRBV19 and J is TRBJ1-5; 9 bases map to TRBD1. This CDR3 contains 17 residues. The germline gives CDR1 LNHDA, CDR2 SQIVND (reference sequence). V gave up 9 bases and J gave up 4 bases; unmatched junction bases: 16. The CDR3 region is CASPGTGCFNSNQPQHF. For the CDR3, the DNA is TGTGCCAGCCCCGGGACAGGGTGCTTTAATAGTAATCAGCCCCAGCATTTT.

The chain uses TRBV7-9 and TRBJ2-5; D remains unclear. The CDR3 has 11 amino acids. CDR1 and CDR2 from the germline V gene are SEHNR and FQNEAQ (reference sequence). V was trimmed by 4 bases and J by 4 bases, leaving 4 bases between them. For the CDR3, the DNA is TGTGCCAGCAGCTCCGTAGAGACCCAGTACTTC. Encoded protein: CASSSVETQYF.

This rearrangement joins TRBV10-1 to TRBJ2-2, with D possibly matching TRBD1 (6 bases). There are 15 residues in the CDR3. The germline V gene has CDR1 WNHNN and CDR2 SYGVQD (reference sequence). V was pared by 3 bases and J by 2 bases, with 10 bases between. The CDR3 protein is CASSDWTANTGELFF. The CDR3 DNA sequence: TGCGCCAGCAGTGATTGGACAGCAAACACCGGGGAGCTGTTTTTT.

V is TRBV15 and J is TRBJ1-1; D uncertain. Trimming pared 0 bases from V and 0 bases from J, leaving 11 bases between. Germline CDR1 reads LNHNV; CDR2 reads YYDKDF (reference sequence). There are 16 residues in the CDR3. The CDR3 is CATSRERAHMNTEAFF. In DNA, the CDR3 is TGTGCCACCAGCAGAGAAAGGGCACACATGAACACTGAAGCTTTCTTT.

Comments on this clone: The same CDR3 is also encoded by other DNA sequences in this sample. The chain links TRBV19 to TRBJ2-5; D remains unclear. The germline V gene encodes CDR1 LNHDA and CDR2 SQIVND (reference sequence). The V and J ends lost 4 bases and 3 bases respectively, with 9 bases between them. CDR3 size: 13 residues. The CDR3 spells CASSTDLEETQYF. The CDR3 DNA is TGTGCCAGTAGTACCGACTTAGAAGAGACCCAGTACTTC. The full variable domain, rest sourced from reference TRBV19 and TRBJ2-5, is DGGITQSPKYLFRKEGQNVTLSCEQNLNHDAMYWYRQDPGQGLRLIYYSQIVNDFQKGDIAEGYSVSREKKESFPLTVTSAQKNPTAFYLCASSTDLEETQYFGPGTRLLVL.

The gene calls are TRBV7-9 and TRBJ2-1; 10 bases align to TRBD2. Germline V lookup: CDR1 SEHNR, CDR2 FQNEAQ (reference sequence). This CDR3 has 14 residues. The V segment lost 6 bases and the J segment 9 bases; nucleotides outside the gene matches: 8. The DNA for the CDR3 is TGTGCCAGCAGTATAGCGGGAGGTGTCCCTGAGCAGTTCTTC. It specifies CASSIAGGVPEQFF.

DNA of the CDR3: TGTGCCAGCAGTTACCTTGGGACAGAAGAGACCCAGTACTTC. This sequence encodes CASSYLGTEETQYF. J is TRBJ2-7 and V is TRBV6-5, with TRBD1 identical over 7 bases. The end of the DNA fits TRBJ2-5 better, so the J call may be wrong. The CDR3 consists of 14 residues. In germline, CDR1 is MNHEY, CDR2 SVGAGI.

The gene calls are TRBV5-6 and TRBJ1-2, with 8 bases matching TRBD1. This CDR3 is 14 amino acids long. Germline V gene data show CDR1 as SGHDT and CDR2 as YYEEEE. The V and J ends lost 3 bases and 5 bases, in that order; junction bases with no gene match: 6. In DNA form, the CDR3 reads TGTGCCAGCAGCTGGACAGGGAGTCCGTATGGCTACACCTTC. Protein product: CASSWTGSPYGYTF.

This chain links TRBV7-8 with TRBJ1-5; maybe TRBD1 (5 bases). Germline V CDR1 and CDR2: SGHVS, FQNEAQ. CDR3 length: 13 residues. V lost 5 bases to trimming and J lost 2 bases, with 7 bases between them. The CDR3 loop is CASSRGGNQPQHF. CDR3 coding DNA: TGTGCCAGCAGCCGGGGGGGCAATCAGCCCCAGCATTTT.

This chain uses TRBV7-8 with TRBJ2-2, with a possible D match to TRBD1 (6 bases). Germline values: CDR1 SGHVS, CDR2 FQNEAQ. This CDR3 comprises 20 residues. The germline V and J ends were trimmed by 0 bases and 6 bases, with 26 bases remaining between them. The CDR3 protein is CASSLAMLLDRDFQAGELFF. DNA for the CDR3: TGTGCCAGCAGCTTAGCGATGCTTCTGGACAGAGATTTCCAGGCCGGGGAGCTGTTTTTT.

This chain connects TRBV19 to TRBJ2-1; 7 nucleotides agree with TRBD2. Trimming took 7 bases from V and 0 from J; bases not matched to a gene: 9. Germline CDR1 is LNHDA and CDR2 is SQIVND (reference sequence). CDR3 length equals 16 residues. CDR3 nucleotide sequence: TGTGCCAGTATCCCCCTAGCGGTAAGCTCCTACAATGAGCAGTTCTTC. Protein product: CASIPLAVSSYNEQFF.